The 30 T cell receptor beta chains below come from one sample, sequenced in a study of control samples from healthy donors and cancer patients. Sequencing was performed with immunoSEQ multiplex PCR; in TCRdb, only in-frame clones are kept and a portion is missing. The data show about 130,000 clones, approximately 92% seen once. The sequenced material came from PBMCs. The receptors here all came from a man aged 80 or over with head and neck cancer.

This chain links TRBV6-1 with TRBJ1-5, with 10 bases fitting TRBD1. Trimming at V came to 3 bases and at J to 9 bases, leaving 5 bases not matched to a gene. Germline V gene data show CDR1 as MNHNS and CDR2 as SASEGT. The length of the CDR3 is 14 residues. The CDR3 region has the DNA TGTGCCAGCAGTGAGGGGACAGGGGATAGGCCCCAGCATTTT. Amino acid sequence: CASSEGTGDRPQHF.

The chain uses TRBV15 and TRBJ1-1; a weak D match, TRBD1 (6 bases). Per the germline V gene, CDR1 is LNHNV and CDR2 is YYDKDF (reference sequence). Trimming took 0 bases from V and 5 from J, leaving 10 bases between them. The CDR3 is made up of 14 amino acids. This CDR3 is CATSRENRVTEAFF. The CDR3 bases are TGTGCCACCAGCAGAGAAAACAGGGTGACTGAAGCTTTCTTT.

The rearrangement links TRBV12-3 or TRBV12-4 to TRBJ2-7; no clear D. The CDR3 length is 11 residues. With 6 bases removed from V and 3 bases from J, the gap between germline ends came to 6 bases. The CDR3 here is CASSQLYEQYF. The CDR3 DNA reads as TGTGCCAGCAGCCAACTCTACGAGCAGTACTTC.

This sequence joins TRBV7-8 and TRBJ1-2, with TRBD1 as a possible D gene (6 bases). With 4 bases removed from V and 12 bases from J, the gap between germline ends came to 18 bases. Germline CDR1 and CDR2: SGHVS and FQNEAQ. The CDR3 extends over 13 amino acids. The CDR3 bases are TGTGCCAGCAGCTCGACCCCCATGACAGGCCACACCTTC. Translated: CASSSTPMTGHTF. The whole variable domain, filled in from reference TRBV7-8 and TRBJ1-2, reads GAGVSQSPRYKVAKRGQDVALRCDPISGHVSLFWYQQALGQGPEFLTYFQNEAQLDKSGLPSDRFFAERPEGSVSTLKIQRTQQEDSAVYLCASSSTPMTGHTFGSGTRLTVV.

This chain links TRBV4-1 with TRBJ1-3; 7 bases fit TRBD1. From germline, CDR1 is MGHRA and CDR2 YSYEKL. The CDR3 is 15 residues long. V gave up 6 bases and J gave up 1 base; unmatched junction bases: 6. The CDR3 sequence is CASRPSGGSGNTIYF. The CDR3 nucleotides read TGCGCCAGCAGGCCCTCAGGGGGGTCTGGAAACACCATATATTTT.

The J gene is TRBJ2-7, the V gene TRBV4-1; 8 bases fit TRBD1. The CDR3 totals 16 residues. Germline CDR1 and CDR2: MGHRA and YSYEKL. Losses at the gene ends were 1 base for V and 5 bases for J; bases not matched to a gene: 10. The CDR3 sequence: CASSQAPGQGVHEQYF. The CDR3 nucleotides read TGCGCCAGCAGCCAAGCCCCCGGACAGGGAGTCCACGAGCAGTACTTC.

This clone was seen a few times. The V call is TRBV11-3, the J call TRBJ2-2; 8 bases are shared with TRBD1. Germline V gives CDR1 SGHNT, CDR2 YENEEA. J was trimmed by 5 bases and V by 3 bases; bases with no gene match: 2. The CDR3 has 14 amino acids. The CDR3 coding sequence is TGTGCCAGCAGCTTTCAGGGGGCTACCGGGGAGCTGTTTTTT. This sequence encodes CASSFQGATGELFF.

The chain joins TRBV28 to TRBJ2-7, with D hard to call. This CDR3 has 11 amino acids. Deletions cut 2 bases from V and 6 bases from J, with 5 bases between. Germline V gene sequence: CDR1 MDHEN, CDR2 SYDVKM. CDR3 sequence: CASSLNGEQYF. CDR3 DNA sequence: TGTGCCAGCAGTTTAAACGGCGAGCAGTACTTC.

The chain couples TRBV29-1 to TRBJ2-5; D unresolved. V gave up 8 bases and J gave up 5 bases, with 12 bases separating them. This CDR3 spans 11 amino acids. The germline gives CDR1 SQVTM, CDR2 ANQGSEA. The CDR3 DNA reads TGCAGCTTGGCCCTCGGGGAGACCCAGTACTTC. This sequence encodes CSLALGETQYF.

The genes are TRBV29-1 and TRBJ1-1; possible D gene TRBD1, 5 bases. Between the trimmed V and J ends, which lost 6 bases and 1 base, there was a span of 15 bases. CDR1 and CDR2 from the germline V gene are SQVTM and ANQGSEA. This CDR3 contains 14 residues. The CDR3 loop reads CSVTAWGENTEAFF. In DNA form, the CDR3 reads TGCAGCGTGACGGCGTGGGGGGAGAACACTGAAGCTTTCTTT. Filled out from reference TRBV29-1 and TRBJ1-1, the complete variable domain reads SAVISQKPSRDICQRGTSLTIQCQVDSQVTMMFWYRQQPGQSLTLIATANQGSEATYESGFVIDKFPISRPNLTFSTLTVSNMSPEDSSIYLCSVTAWGENTEAFFGQGTRLTVV.

J is TRBJ1-1 and V is TRBV7-9; 11 positions match TRBD1. After removal of 4 bases from V and 3 bases from J, the junction contained 10 bases not matched to a gene. CDR1 SEHNR and CDR2 FQNEAQ come from the germline V gene (reference sequence). CDR3 size: 17 residues. This CDR3 is CASSSLPGTGGYTEAFF. Here the CDR3 DNA reads TGTGCCAGCAGCTCGCTCCCCGGGACAGGGGGGTACACTGAAGCTTTCTTT.

The chain carries TRBV4-3 and TRBJ1-3; the D is unclear. The germline V gene encodes CDR1 LGHNA and CDR2 YSLEER. V dropped 3 bases and J dropped 0 bases, with 9 bases sitting between them. The CDR3 extends over 15 amino acids. The CDR3, as DNA: TGCGCCAGCAGCCAGGTCGGACTCTCTGGAAACACCATATATTTT. Translated: CASSQVGLSGNTIYF.

This chain uses TRBV5-4 with TRBJ2-3; possibly TRBD2 for D (6 bases). Germline V gene lookup returns CDR1 SGHNT and CDR2 YYREEE (reference sequence). Deletions cut 4 bases from V and 5 bases from J, with 14 bases between. The CDR3 length is 14 residues. The CDR3 bases are TGTGCCAGCAGCCCTGGAGTGGGGGGAGATACGCAGTATTTT. It yields the protein CASSPGVGGDTQYF.

The V call is TRBV7-9, the J call TRBJ1-1; 11 bases agree with TRBD1. V lost 8 bases and J lost 5; bases outside the gene matches: 4. The germline CDR1 and CDR2 sequences are SEHNR and FQNEAQ (reference sequence). CDR3 length equals 13 residues. The CDR3 DNA follows: TGTGCCAGCGAGGGGACAGGGGGGACTGAAGCTTTCTTT. It specifies CASEGTGGTEAFF.

The chain couples TRBV7-6 to TRBJ2-3; 8 bases are a match to TRBD1. Losses at the gene ends were 5 bases for V and 2 bases for J; bases not matched to a gene: 9. The germline V gene has CDR1 SGHVS and CDR2 FNYEAQ. There are 16 residues in the CDR3. The DNA of the CDR3 is TGTGCCAGCAGCCGATTATCGACAGGGGCCACAGATACGCAGTATTTT. It is translated as CASSRLSTGATDTQYF.

V gene TRBV27 combines with J gene TRBJ1-4, with D maybe TRBD1 (5 bases). Germline values: CDR1 MNHEY, CDR2 SMNVEV (reference sequence). The CDR3 covers 15 residues. Trimming removed 3 bases at V and 4 bases at J, with 12 bases between. Here the CDR3 reads CASSFRGEFNEKLFF. CDR3 nucleotides: TGTGCCAGCAGTTTTCGGGGGGAGTTTAATGAAAAACTGTTTTTT. Combining the CDR3 with reference TRBV27 and TRBJ1-4 gives the whole variable domain EAQVTQNPRYLITVTGKKLTVTCSQNMNHEYMSWYRQDPGLGLRQIYYSMNVEVTDKGDVPEGYKVSRKEKRNFPLILESPSPNQTSLYFCASSFRGEFNEKLFFGSGTQLSVL.

J is TRBJ1-4 and V is TRBV3-1 (or the pseudogene TRBV3-2); tentative D call: TRBD1 (5 bases). V lost 6 bases, J lost 3 bases, and 11 bases lay in between. This CDR3 spans 14 amino acids. The germline gives CDR1 LGHDT, CDR2 YNNKEL (reference sequence). The CDR3 region has the DNA TGTGCCAGCAGGGGGAGGGGTGCTAATGAAAAACTGTTTTTT. Translating gives CASRGRGANEKLFF.

This clone was detected once. The chain employs TRBV12-5 and TRBJ2-2, with 10 bases lining up with TRBD1. This CDR3 has 13 amino acids. CDR1 LGHNT and CDR2 FRNRAP come from the germline V gene. The V gene end was trimmed by 5 bases and the J gene end by 12 bases; junction bases not matched to a gene: 6. CDR3 nucleotides: TGTGCTAGTGGTCACTCGGGACAGGGGAAGCTGTTTTTT. Its protein is CASGHSGQGKLFF.

This chain uses TRBV27 with TRBJ1-5; TRBD1 matches 8 bases. Germline lookup yields CDR1 MNHEY and CDR2 SMNVEV (reference sequence). V trimming: 5 bases; J trimming: 4 bases; junction bases outside the gene matches: 7. This CDR3 region has 15 residues. The CDR3 bases are TGTGCCAGCAGTCCCGGGACAGGCGGGAATCAGCCCCAGCATTTT. Its protein product is CASSPGTGGNQPQHF.

The chain is built from TRBV11-2 and TRBJ2-1; D call uncertain. The CDR3 totals 16 residues. V lost 2 bases and J lost 0, with 11 bases in between. CDR1 and CDR2 (germline): SGHAT, FQNNGV. DNA for the CDR3: TGTGCCAGCAGCTTACCAAAGTTCCTCTCCTACAATGAGCAGTTCTTC. It codes for CASSLPKFLSYNEQFF.

This chain joins TRBV7-2 and TRBJ1-2; 7 bases align to TRBD1. The CDR3 sequence is 13 residues long. Trimming took 3 bases from V and 7 from J; bases not matched to a gene: 5. Germline CDR1 is SGHTA and CDR2 is FQGNSA. CDR3 sequence (DNA): TGTGCCAGCAGCTTGAAGGGGGCTAGTGGCTACACCTTC. Protein: CASSLKGASGYTF. Filled out from reference TRBV7-2 and TRBJ1-2, the complete variable domain reads GAGVSQSPSNKVTEKGKDVELRCDPISGHTALYWYRQSLGQGLEFLIYFQGNSAPDKSGLPSDRFSAERTGGSVSTLTIQRTQQEDSAVYLCASSLKGASGYTFGSGTRLTVV.

Remarks on this clone: At one boundary the junction diverges from the germline segment, which might be a read error. The chain carries TRBV30 and TRBJ2-7, with 9 bases lining up with TRBD1. Germline lookup yields CDR1 GTSNPN and CDR2 SVGIG (reference sequence). CDR3 length: 12 residues. The CDR3 bases are TGTGCCTGGAGTATTCCATCTGGAGACAGGGGGTTC. Translating it yields CAWSIPSGDRGF.

The chain employs TRBV14 and TRBJ2-2, with D maybe TRBD2 (6 bases). V lost 4 bases and J 6 bases, leaving 21 bases between the germline ends. The V gene's germline CDR1 is SGHDN and CDR2 FVKESK. The CDR3 is 17 residues long. The CDR3 spells CASSRITAGTGSGELFF. CDR3 sequence (DNA): TGTGCCAGCAGCCGAATTACAGCCGGGACTGGTTCCGGGGAGCTGTTTTTT. Based on the CDR3 plus reference TRBV14 and TRBJ2-2, the full variable domain is EAGVTQFPSHSVIEKGQTVTLRCDPISGHDNLYWYRRVMGKEIKFLLHFVKESKQDESGMPNNRFLAERTGGTYSTLKVQPAELEDSGVYFCASSRITAGTGSGELFFGEGSRLTVL.

This clone is a singleton in its sample. J is TRBJ2-1 and V is TRBV6-2 or TRBV6-3; TRBD2 is a possible D gene (6 bases). CDR3 length: 16 amino acids. Trimming took off 6 bases at V and 1 base at J, with 16 bases between the two ends. Germline-derived CDR1 and CDR2 are MNHEY and SVGEGT. The DNA of the CDR3 is TGTGCCAGCAGCCGATCGCTTAGCGGTTCCTACAATGAGCAGTTCTTC. Translating gives CASSRSLSGSYNEQFF.

The CDR3 DNA sequence: TGTGCCAGCAGCTCCGGGCCTACCATAGGGAATCAGCCCCAGCATTTT. This gives the protein CASSSGPTIGNQPQHF. The chain combines TRBV7-2 with TRBJ1-5; no clear D gene. CDR1 SGHTA and CDR2 FQGNSA come from the germline V gene. The CDR3 has 16 amino acids. Trimming stripped 4 bases from V and 4 bases from J, with 17 bases between.

This clone was seen a few times. Additional DNA sequences in this sample encode the identical CDR3. The gene calls are TRBV11-2 and TRBJ1-5; no clear D gene. V shed 3 bases and J shed 2 bases, with 5 bases lying between them. Germline loops: CDR1 SGHAT, CDR2 FQNNGV. The CDR3 loop spans 13 amino acids. CDR3 sequence reads: CASSFGGNQPQHF. The DNA for the CDR3 is TGTGCCAGCAGCTTCGGTGGCAATCAGCCCCAGCATTTT.

The J gene is TRBJ1-2, the V gene TRBV6-4; TRBD1 matches 7 bases. V shed 6 bases, J shed 8 bases, and the junction held 9 bases outside the gene matches. The CDR3 is 13 amino acids. Germline V gene lookup returns CDR1 MRHNA and CDR2 SNTAGT. CDR3 nucleotides: TGTGCCAGCAGCGTCCAGGGGGGCTCGGGCTACACCTTC. Translated, it gives CASSVQGGSGYTF.

The gene calls are TRBV19 and TRBJ1-2; D gene unclear. The CDR3 runs to 12 residues. Between the trimmed V and J ends, which lost 3 bases and 8 bases, there was a span of 10 bases. Germline V gene lookup returns CDR1 LNHDA and CDR2 SQIVND (reference sequence). CDR3 residues: CASSISRRGYTF. Here the CDR3 DNA reads TGTGCCAGTAGTATCTCCCGGAGGGGCTACACCTTC.

The chain is built from TRBV2 and TRBJ2-2, with 10 positions matching TRBD2. The V gene's germline CDR1 is SNHLY and CDR2 FYNNEI. The junction had 9 bases not matched to a gene; V was cut back by 6 bases and J by 5 bases. The CDR3 has 16 residues. The CDR3, as DNA: TGTGCCAGCAGGTGGCTAGCGGGAGTGGATACCGGGGAGCTGTTTTTT. This sequence encodes CASRWLAGVDTGELFF.

The chain uses TRBV5-8 and TRBJ2-1; D ambiguous. Trimming pared 0 bases from V and 10 bases from J, leaving 5 bases between. CDR3 size: 11 residues. Per the germline V gene, CDR1 is SGHTS and CDR2 is YDEGEE. Here the CDR3 reads CASSLGPEQFF. CDR3 bases: TGTGCCAGCAGCTTGGGGCCCGAGCAGTTCTTC.